The clone carrying this TCR beta chain was detected many times. Its target is unknown. The source of the sample is a study of prognosis after radiotherapy for stage I lung cancer. Study-level results: Unique TCR clone counts fell after stereotactic body radiation therapy, median approximately 9,100 versus 7,200.

Germline V lookup: CDR1 SGDLS, CDR2 YYNGEE. V gave up 4 bases and J gave up 4 bases, with 21 bases separating them. The CDR3 is 16 amino acids. Collection of peripheral blood, in a volume of 4.5 to 6.5 milliliters, was performed at each of two time points. From genomic DNA, two-round multiplex PCR was used to amplify TCR beta CDR3. Primers were specific to each TRBV and TRBJ gene in first-round PCR. TCRdb reanalysed the multiplex PCR reads using MiXCR and keeps one entry per CDR3 protein. In the table there are 27,000 or so distinct CDR3 sequences, around two fifths of which are singletons. This receptor was taken from a donor aged 50 or older with non-small cell lung cancer. V usage is TRBV9 and J usage is TRBJ2-7, with a weak D call TRBD2 (6 bases). Sequencing used PBMCs, obtained before or after stereotactic body radiation therapy (not recorded which). DNA of the CDR3: TGTGCCAGCAGCCCCCCCGATGGGGCACGGGGGTACGAGCAGTACTTC. It translates to CASSPPDGARGYEQYF.